What follows is one T cell receptor (beta chain) and its context. The antigen is undetermined. The entry originates in a study of cytomegalovirus exposure and HLA in healthy donors. Study observations and caveats: Cytomegalovirus status, reportedly, was diagnosed with high specificity and sensitivity by the classifier.

J was trimmed by 3 bases and V by 6 bases; bases with no gene match: 5. The CDR3 totals 15 residues. Per the germline V gene, CDR1 is SNHLY and CDR2 is FYNNEI. Use of 60 Vbeta and 13 Jbeta primers characterized the PCR. TCRdb keeps only in-frame clones here, not all; method: immunoSEQ multiplex PCR. The table shows over 140,000 clones, with about 80% occurring only once. The sample consisted of PBMCs. This sequence was found in a man in his thirties or forties in good health and CMV-seropositive. This chain joins TRBV2 and TRBJ2-3; TRBD2 aligns across 11 bases. The DNA of the CDR3 is TGTGCCAGCAGGCATACTAGCGGGGGAACAGATACGCAGTATTTT. This gives the protein CASRHTSGGTDTQYF.